The clone carrying this TCR beta chain was observed a handful of times. Antigen unknown. This record comes from a study of metastatic and nonmetastatic thyroid tumors. As for the study in general: Comparative analysis of repertoires was undertaken across blood and tumor or nodule tissue obtained from malignant and benign thyroid patients.

Study-wide results and limits: Across blood and tumor, TCR beta diversity in malignant thyroid tumors was reportedly significantly higher than in benign nodules.

Authors' processing steps: A classifier for distant metastasis in papillary thyroid cancer was constructed using CDR3 differences observed across clinicopathological groups. With MiXCR, TCRdb called clones anew from the PCR reads. These V and J calls derive from TCRdb rather than the authors' analysis. Here the sample spans fewer than 40,000 clones, 25% to 35% being singletons. The V segment lost 0 bases and the J segment 1 base; nucleotides outside the gene matches: 4. CDR1 and CDR2 (germline): MNHNY, SVGAGI (reference sequence). This CDR3 comprises 16 residues. All patients reached thyroid surgery having received no treatment beforehand.

J is TRBJ2-5 and V is TRBV6-6; 8 bases fit TRBD1. Sequencing was performed on blood. This clonotype was obtained from a female donor with papillary thyroid cancer or a benign thyroid nodule (not recorded which). Some clones in this sample may be carry-over from other donors' samples. CDR3 loop: CASSYSRQGAQETQYF. CDR3 coding DNA: TGTGCCAGCAGTTACTCGAGGCAGGGGGCCCAAGAGACCCAGTACTTC.